The 32 T cell receptor beta chains below come from one sample, sequenced in a study of T-cell memory formation after mild COVID-19. In TCRdb, the 5' RACE reads were re-called with MiXCR into one record per CDR3 protein. The data hold some 600,000 distinct CDR3 sequences, with roughly 17% observed a single time. The sample consisted of PBMCs or a T cell subset sorted from them (not recorded which). These receptors originate from an adult woman who had mild COVID-19 (a few samples of this study predate the infection). Cell type and time point are not known.

This clonotype was detected ten times or more. V gene TRBV2 combines with J gene TRBJ2-3, with TRBD2 matching 7 bases. There are 16 residues in the CDR3. Germline lookup yields CDR1 SNHLY and CDR2 FYNNEI. With 3 bases clipped from V and 3 bases from J, the junction kept 9 bases outside the gene matches. CDR3 region: CASSEVYVGGTDTQYF. Here the CDR3 DNA reads TGTGCCAGCAGTGAGGTTTATGTGGGAGGGACAGATACGCAGTATTTT.

This clonotype occurred a few times. Here the CDR3 DNA reads TGCAGTGCTAGTTACAGGGCCCTAGGAAACACCATATATTTT. Protein sequence: CSASYRALGNTIYF. The rearrangement links TRBV20-1 to TRBJ1-3; maybe TRBD1 (6 bases). The CDR3 spans 14 residues. Germline-derived CDR1 and CDR2 are DFQATT and SNEGSKA (reference sequence). The V end was cut by 3 bases, the J end by 4 bases, with 13 bases between.

This clonotype was found a few times. The V gene is TRBV20-1, the J gene TRBJ2-1; D is possibly TRBD2 (6 bases). Germline V gene lookup returns CDR1 DFQATT and CDR2 SNEGSKA (reference sequence). Between the trimmed V and J ends, which lost 6 bases and 7 bases, there was a span of 19 bases. This CDR3 region has 14 residues. The CDR3 bases are TGCAGTGCCAGCCGACTAGACGGTACGAATGAGCAGTTCTTC. This codes for CSASRLDGTNEQFF.

V is TRBV18 and J is TRBJ1-4, with D uncertain. In germline, CDR1 is KGHSH, CDR2 LQKENI. V lost 2 bases to trimming and J lost 7 bases, with 8 bases between them. The CDR3 has 13 residues. The chain's CDR3 is CASSPSRSEKLFF. CDR3 coding DNA: TGTGCCAGCTCACCAAGCAGGAGTGAAAAACTGTTTTTT.

Points on this clonotype: A clone one base away is much larger, so this may be a read error. The chain uses TRBV5-1 and TRBJ2-2; TRBD2 aligns across 11 bases. CDR3 size: 15 residues. Germline lookup yields CDR1 SGHRS and CDR2 YFSETQ. J gave up 4 bases and V 5 bases, and 4 bases lay outside the gene matches. The DNA of the CDR3 is TGCGCCAGCAGGTCTACTAGCGGGAGCACCGGGGAGCTGTTTTTT. Amino acids: CASRSTSGSTGELFF. Drawing the rest from reference TRBV5-1 and TRBJ2-2, the complete variable domain is KAGVTQTPRYLIKTRGQQVTLSCSPISGHRSVSWYQQTPGQGLQFLFEYFSETQRNKGNFPGRFSGRQFSNSRSEMNVSTLELGDSALYLCASRSTSGSTGELFFGEGSRLTVL.

This clonotype was seen a few times. V and J are TRBV24-1 and TRBJ2-1, with no clear D. This CDR3 is 15 amino acids long. Germline CDR1 and CDR2: KGHDR and SFDVKD. V lost 6 bases and J lost 5, with 16 bases in between. For the CDR3, the DNA is TGTGCCACCAGTTTGTCCGCAAGGAATGACAATGAGCAGTTCTTC. This codes for CATSLSARNDNEQFF.

The genes are TRBV7-9 and TRBJ1-1; D is unclear. In germline, CDR1 is SEHNR, CDR2 FQNEAQ (reference sequence). CDR3 size: 14 residues. The germline V and J ends were trimmed by 5 bases and 4 bases, with 14 bases remaining between them. The CDR3 coding sequence is TGTGCCAGCAGCCTCGGACCGAGCAGCACTGAAGCTTTCTTT. Translating it yields CASSLGPSSTEAFF.

This clonotype was observed a handful of times. V is TRBV25-1 and J is TRBJ2-7, with D perhaps matching TRBD1 or TRBD2 (5 bases each). CDR3 size: 15 residues. The germline V gene has CDR1 MGHDK and CDR2 SYGVNS. V shed 3 bases and J shed 3 bases, with 15 bases lying between them. CDR3 in DNA: TGTGCCAGCAGTGAGTCACGGGACGGTAACTACGAGCAGTACTTC. Translation gives CASSESRDGNYEQYF.

This chain links TRBV10-3 with TRBJ1-3; the D is unclear. Between the trimmed V and J ends, which lost 0 bases and 0 bases, there was a span of 9 bases. The CDR3 has 16 amino acids. CDR1 ENHRY and CDR2 SYGVKD come from the germline V gene. The CDR3 loop reads CAISESLGVSGNTIYF. CDR3 in DNA: TGTGCCATCAGTGAGTCACTTGGGGTCTCTGGAAACACCATATATTTT.

This rearrangement joins TRBV27 to TRBJ2-7; 8 positions match TRBD2. Germline V gives CDR1 MNHEY, CDR2 SMNVEV (reference sequence). The CDR3 spans 14 residues. The V segment lost 4 bases and the J segment 4 bases; nucleotides outside the gene matches: 6. The CDR3 protein is CASSSLLAAYEQYF. The CDR3 nucleotides are TGTGCCAGCAGTTCTCTACTAGCGGCATACGAGCAGTACTTC.

This clonotype was seen a handful of times. This chain joins TRBV29-1 and TRBJ1-1; D gene ambiguous. The CDR3 runs to 12 residues. CDR1 is SQVTM, CDR2 ANQGSEA, per germline. Trimming removed 3 bases from V and 1 base from J, with 6 bases in between. CDR3 region: CSVDDENTEAFF. The CDR3 nucleotides are TGCAGCGTTGACGATGAGAACACTGAAGCTTTCTTT.

This chain joins TRBV18 and TRBJ2-1; perhaps TRBD2 as D (6 bases). Trimming stripped 3 bases from V and 6 bases from J, with 21 bases between. CDR1 KGHSH and CDR2 LQKENI come from the germline V gene. There are 17 residues in the CDR3. The CDR3 region has the DNA TGTGCCAGCTCACCTGTGGGGGGACCGACGAGGGGCAATGAGCAGTTCTTC. Protein: CASSPVGGPTRGNEQFF.

This clonotype was observed at least ten times. The CDR3 spells CASSLDSDTQYF. CDR3 nucleotide sequence: TGCGCCAGCAGCTTGGACTCGGATACGCAGTATTTT. The genes are TRBV5-1 and TRBJ2-3; no reliable D call. The V gene lost 0 bases and the J gene lost 6 bases, with 5 bases spanning the gap. Germline values: CDR1 SGHRS, CDR2 YFSETQ. This CDR3 is built from 12 residues.

This chain joins TRBV7-9 and TRBJ2-7, with 7 nucleotides matching TRBD1. The germline CDR1 and CDR2 sequences are SEHNR and FQNEAQ (reference sequence). V shed 5 bases, J shed 4 bases, and the junction held 17 bases outside the gene matches. CDR3 length: 17 amino acids. DNA of the CDR3: TGTGCCAGCAGCCTCCCCGCCCGAGGGGGCCTCTGGTACGAGCAGTACTTC. Its translation: CASSLPARGGLWYEQYF.

This clonotype was seen more than once but under ten times. CDR3 sequence reads: CASSSGPFTDTQYF. In DNA form, the CDR3 reads TGTGCCAGCAGTTCCGGGCCCTTCACAGATACGCAGTATTTT. This rearrangement joins TRBV12-3 or TRBV12-4 to TRBJ2-3, with D unresolved. Between the trimmed V and J ends, which lost 4 bases and 2 bases, there was a span of 10 bases. CDR3 size: 14 residues.

This clonotype has a handful of counts. The chain couples TRBV12-3 or TRBV12-4 to TRBJ2-5, with D hard to call. The CDR3 loop spans 14 amino acids. V gave up 2 bases and J gave up 1 base, with 8 bases separating them. In DNA, the CDR3 is TGTGCCAGCAGTTTAAGCCCACCCCAAGAGACCCAGTACTTC. Protein sequence: CASSLSPPQETQYF.

This clonotype was observed a handful of times. V is TRBV3-1 and J is TRBJ2-1, with 7 bases matching TRBD1. Germline assignment: CDR1 LGHDT and CDR2 YNNKEL (reference sequence). V gave up 4 bases and J gave up 3 bases; unmatched junction bases: 6. This CDR3 is built from 15 residues. This chain's CDR3 is CASSPDRMGYNEQFF. In DNA form, the CDR3 reads TGTGCCAGCAGCCCGGACAGGATGGGCTACAATGAGCAGTTCTTC.

This clonotype was seen a handful of times. The chain employs TRBV6-1 and TRBJ2-1, with 10 bases identical to TRBD1. V shed 8 bases, J shed 1 base, and the junction held 5 bases outside the gene matches. There are 15 residues in the CDR3. Germline-derived CDR1 and CDR2 are MNHNS and SASEGT. CDR3 nucleotides: TGTGCCAGCCACCCGGGACAGGGGTCCTACAATGAGCAGTTCTTC. It translates to CASHPGQGSYNEQFF.

This clonotype was seen more than once but under ten times. The chain is built from TRBV7-8 and TRBJ1-5, with no clear D. Deletions cut 2 bases from V and 9 bases from J, with 17 bases between. The CDR3 is 15 amino acids. Germline V gives CDR1 SGHVS, CDR2 FQNEAQ. CDR3 in DNA: TGTGCCAGCAGCTTATCGTATGCGGACCCAGGGCCCCAGCATTTT. It encodes CASSLSYADPGPQHF.

This clonotype was seen many times. The V gene is TRBV7-2, the J gene TRBJ2-2; the D is unclear. Germline assignment: CDR1 SGHTA and CDR2 FQGNSA. This CDR3 is 16 amino acids long. Deletions cut 1 base from V and 5 bases from J, with 14 bases between. The CDR3 DNA reads TGTGCCAGCAGCTTAGGACTTCTCGCTCGGACCGGGGAGCTGTTTTTT. Its translation: CASSLGLLARTGELFF.

This chain connects TRBV6-1 to TRBJ1-2, with no clear D. The CDR3 runs to 12 residues. CDR1 and CDR2 from the germline V gene are MNHNS and SASEGT. Trimming left V 2 bases short and J 6 bases short, with 7 bases between. CDR3 loop: CASSESWDGYTF. DNA of the CDR3: TGTGCCAGCAGTGAAAGTTGGGATGGCTACACCTTC.

The genes are TRBV20-1 and TRBJ1-2; D is ambiguous. Looked up from germline, CDR1 is DFQATT and CDR2 is SNEGSKA (reference sequence). Trimming cost V 5 bases and J 8 bases, with 24 bases left between them. There are 15 residues in the CDR3. This CDR3 is CSAPTSDGRAGGYTF. CDR3 nucleotide sequence: TGCAGTGCTCCCACCTCGGACGGGAGAGCGGGGGGCTACACCTTC.

The chain combines TRBV11-2 with TRBJ1-2, with D perhaps matching TRBD1 (5 bases). This CDR3 is 13 amino acids long. V gave up 7 bases and J gave up 11 bases, with 20 bases separating them. CDR1 is SGHAT, CDR2 FQNNGV, per germline. The CDR3 loop reads CASINGALQGYTF. As DNA, the CDR3 is TGTGCCAGCATCAATGGGGCTCTCCAAGGGTACACCTTC.

This clonotype has at least ten counts. The genes are TRBV6-4 and TRBJ1-2; no clear D. Per germline, CDR1 MRHNA and CDR2 SNTAGT. The V end lost 3 bases, the J end lost 1 base, and 6 bases lay between the germline ends. The CDR3 loop spans 13 amino acids. The CDR3 protein is CASSEGVNYGYTF. The CDR3 region has the DNA TGTGCCAGCAGTGAGGGAGTTAACTATGGCTACACCTTC.

The chain combines TRBV20-1 with TRBJ2-7; perhaps D is TRBD1 or TRBD2 (5 bases each). Looked up from germline, CDR1 is DFQATT and CDR2 is SNEGSKA (reference sequence). The length of the CDR3 is 12 residues. Trimming pared 5 bases from V and 3 bases from J, leaving 11 bases between. CDR3 loop: CSARRDLYEQYF. DNA for the CDR3: TGCAGTGCTCGCAGGGACCTCTACGAGCAGTACTTC.

This clonotype came up many times. This chain connects TRBV2 to TRBJ1-1, with no clear D. The CDR3 consists of 13 residues. Trimming took 2 bases from V and 1 from J, leaving 5 bases between them. Germline lookup yields CDR1 SNHLY and CDR2 FYNNEI. The CDR3 sequence: CASSEWENTEAFF. DNA of the CDR3: TGTGCCAGCAGTGAATGGGAGAACACTGAAGCTTTCTTT.

This clonotype has only a few counts. The chain uses TRBV7-6 and TRBJ2-6; 11 nucleotides agree with TRBD2. CDR1 and CDR2 from the germline V gene are SGHVS and FNYEAQ. The CDR3 runs 19 residues. V was pared by 2 bases and J by 2 bases, with 8 bases of the junction left unmatched. CDR3 nucleotides: TGTGCCAGCAGCTTACCGAGAGCACTAGCGGGAGCTGGGGCCAACGTCCTGACTTTC. Its translation: CASSLPRALAGAGANVLTF.

J is TRBJ2-1 and V is TRBV7-9; tentatively, D is TRBD2 (6 bases). Trimming cost V 6 bases and J 3 bases, with 12 bases left between them. The CDR3 runs to 14 residues. The germline gives CDR1 SEHNR, CDR2 FQNEAQ (reference sequence). Here the CDR3 reads CASRHPGSYNEQFF. CDR3 DNA: TGTGCCAGCAGACACCCCGGGAGCTACAATGAGCAGTTCTTC.

The chain has TRBV20-1 and TRBJ2-7; TRBD2 aligns across 8 bases. CDR3 length equals 15 residues. The germline V gene has CDR1 DFQATT and CDR2 SNEGSKA (reference sequence). V lost 5 bases to trimming and J lost 2 bases; unmatched junction nucleotides: 11. The CDR3 loop reads CSASGGGYRAYEQYF. CDR3 sequence (DNA): TGCAGTGCTTCGGGAGGGGGGTATCGGGCCTACGAGCAGTACTTC.

The chain couples TRBV7-2 to TRBJ2-1; D possibly corresponds to TRBD1 (6 bases). The CDR3 loop spans 15 amino acids. Germline V gene lookup returns CDR1 SGHTA and CDR2 FQGNSA. Trimming left V 2 bases short and J 4 bases short, with 12 bases between. CDR3 sequence: CASSLQGGAYNEQFF. The DNA for the CDR3 is TGTGCCAGCAGCTTACAAGGGGGTGCATACAATGAGCAGTTCTTC.

This clonotype was recorded a few times. V is TRBV9 and J is TRBJ2-1, with 7 nucleotides matching TRBD1. The CDR3 has 17 amino acids. Germline assignment: CDR1 SGDLS and CDR2 YYNGEE. The J segment lost 0 bases and the V segment lost 0 bases, leaving 6 bases of the junction unmatched. This CDR3 reads CASSVVTGSSSYNEQFF. Written as DNA, the CDR3 is TGTGCCAGCAGCGTAGTGACAGGGTCGAGCTCCTACAATGAGCAGTTCTTC.

The chain joins TRBV3-1 to TRBJ2-7; TRBD1 matches at 8 bases. Trimming at V came to 6 bases and at J to 3 bases, leaving 10 bases not matched to a gene. From germline, CDR1 is LGHDT and CDR2 YNNKEL (reference sequence). The length of the CDR3 is 15 residues. The CDR3 DNA follows: TGTGCCAGCAGTCCCCCGGGACAGGTTTTCTACGAGCAGTACTTC. Translated: CASSPPGQVFYEQYF.